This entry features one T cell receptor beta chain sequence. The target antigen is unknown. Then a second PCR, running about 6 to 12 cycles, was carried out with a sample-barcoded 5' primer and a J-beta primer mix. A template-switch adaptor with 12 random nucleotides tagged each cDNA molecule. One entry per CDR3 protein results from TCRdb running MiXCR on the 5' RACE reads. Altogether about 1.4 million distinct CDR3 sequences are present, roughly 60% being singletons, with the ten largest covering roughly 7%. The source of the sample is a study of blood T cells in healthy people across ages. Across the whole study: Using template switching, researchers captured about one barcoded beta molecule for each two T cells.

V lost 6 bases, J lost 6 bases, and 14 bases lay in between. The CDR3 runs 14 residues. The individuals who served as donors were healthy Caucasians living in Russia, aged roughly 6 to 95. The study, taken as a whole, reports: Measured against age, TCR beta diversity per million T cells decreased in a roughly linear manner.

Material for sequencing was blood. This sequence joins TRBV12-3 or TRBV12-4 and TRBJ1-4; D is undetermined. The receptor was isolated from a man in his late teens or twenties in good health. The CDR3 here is CASRRLGFDEKLFF. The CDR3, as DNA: TGTGCCAGCAGACGACTGGGTTTCGATGAAAAACTGTTTTTT.